The 14 T cell receptor beta chains reported below all come from one sample, sequenced in a study of OX40 agonist ivuxolimab in advanced cancers. Some clones are missing from TCRdb's copy, which holds only in-frame ones; the method was immunoSEQ multiplex PCR. The sample consists of 100,000 or so clones, 90% of them appearing once. The starting material was CD4+ or CD8+ T cells sorted from blood, obtained in a trial of the OX40 agonist ivuxolimab. Receptors originate from an adult with an advanced solid tumor such as melanoma, head and neck, liver or kidney cancer.

The gene calls are TRBV21-1 and TRBJ2-7; the table's D call, TRBD1, has no DNA check behind it. TRBV21-1 is classified as a pseudogene. This CDR3 comprises 17 residues. The chain's CDR3 is CASSKLGWAGPSYEQYF. CDR3 sequence (DNA): TGTGCCAGCAGCAAACTGGGATGGGCAGGGCCCTCCTACGAGCAGTACTTC.

This sequence joins TRBV7-2 and TRBJ2-7, with D possibly TRBD2 on 6 matching bases. Germline CDR1 reads SGHTA; CDR2 reads FQGNSA. This CDR3 comprises 15 residues. V dropped 1 base and J dropped 2 bases, with 12 bases sitting between them. The CDR3 loop is CASSLGDGGTYEQYF. In DNA, the CDR3 is TGTGCCAGCAGCTTAGGGGACGGGGGTACCTACGAGCAGTACTTC.

The CDR3 loop is CASSQDYGSNYGYTF. The CDR3 DNA is TGCGCCAGCAGCCAAGACTACGGATCTAACTATGGCTACACCTTC. The genes are TRBV4-1 and TRBJ1-2; no firm D call. Trimming stripped 0 bases from V and 0 bases from J, with 8 bases between. Germline values: CDR1 MGHRA, CDR2 YSYEKL. The CDR3 consists of 15 residues.

The CDR3 loop reads CASTLPLGTGFYEQYF. The CDR3 coding sequence is TGTGCCAGTACCCTCCCGTTGGGGACAGGGTTCTACGAGCAGTACTTC. V is TRBV19 and J is TRBJ2-7; 9 nucleotides line up with TRBD1. The germline CDR1 and CDR2 sequences are LNHDA and SQIVND (reference sequence). V dropped 7 bases and J dropped 3; count of bases not matched to a gene: 13. This CDR3 is 16 amino acids long.

The genes are TRBV28 and TRBJ2-5; 7 nucleotides align to TRBD2. V shed 6 bases, J shed 9 bases, and the junction held 13 bases outside the gene matches. CDR1 is MDHEN and CDR2 is SYDVKM in the germline V gene. This CDR3 comprises 14 residues. The CDR3 protein is CASRAGGGRDAQYF. The CDR3 nucleotides read TGTGCCAGCAGGGCGGGCGGGGGAAGAGACGCCCAGTACTTC. Based on the CDR3 plus reference TRBV28 and TRBJ2-5, the full variable domain is DVKVTQSSRYLVKRTGEKVFLECVQDMDHENMFWYRQDPGLGLRLIYFSYDVKMKEKGDIPEGYSVSREKKERFSLILESASTNQTSMYLCASRAGGGRDAQYFGPGTRLLVL.

The genes are TRBV4-1 and TRBJ2-5; D not certain. The CDR3 extends over 13 amino acids. The V end was cut by 3 bases, the J end by 3 bases, with 8 bases between. Germline CDR1 MGHRA, CDR2 YSYEKL. The CDR3 bases are TGCGCCAGCAGCCATTCCGCGGAAGAGACCCAGTACTTC. Translating it yields CASSHSAEETQYF.

The chain couples TRBV27 to TRBJ2-7; the D is unclear. Germline CDR1 is MNHEY and CDR2 is SMNVEV (reference sequence). Trimming cost V 1 base and J 3 bases, with 13 bases left between them. The CDR3 is made up of 15 amino acids. CDR3 amino acids: CASSLLGRYDYEQYF. CDR3 coding DNA: TGTGCCAGCAGTTTATTAGGCAGGTATGACTACGAGCAGTACTTC.

This clone appeared once. This chain connects TRBV11-1 to TRBJ2-3, with D unclear. This CDR3 region has 17 residues. V was cut by 0 bases and J by 2 bases, with 15 bases left in between. The germline CDR1 and CDR2 sequences are SGHAT and FQDESV (reference sequence). CDR3 DNA sequence: TGTGCCAGCAGCTTAGCAGGAAAGGGCCCCTTCACAGATACGCAGTATTTT. Protein: CASSLAGKGPFTDTQYF.

The chain employs TRBV5-4 and TRBJ2-7; 7 nucleotides align to TRBD2. The J segment lost 2 bases and the V segment lost 4 bases, leaving 6 bases of the junction unmatched. The V gene's germline CDR1 is SGHNT and CDR2 YYREEE (reference sequence). CDR3 length equals 14 residues. CDR3 DNA sequence: TGTGCCAGCAGCCTGGGGGGGAACCCCTACGAGCAGTACTTC. Its protein is CASSLGGNPYEQYF.

This clone was detected once. This chain connects TRBV7-3 to TRBJ2-5, with D tentatively TRBD1 (5 bases). This CDR3 spans 15 amino acids. The V gene lost 0 bases and the J gene lost 5 bases, with 13 bases spanning the gap. CDR1 is SGHTA and CDR2 is FQGTGA in the germline V gene. The CDR3 sequence: CASSLTDTKGETQYF. In nucleotides, the CDR3 is TGTGCCAGCAGCTTAACGGACACAAAGGGGGAGACCCAGTACTTC.

The gene calls are TRBV28 and TRBJ1-5; D not resolved. The CDR3 runs 13 residues. Trimming took off 7 bases at V and 2 bases at J, with 9 bases between the two ends. Germline CDR1 is MDHEN and CDR2 is SYDVKM. DNA for the CDR3: TGTGCCAGCATCACCTCAGGCAATCAGCCCCAGCATTTT. It translates to CASITSGNQPQHF.

V usage is TRBV7-9 and J usage is TRBJ1-1; the match to TRBD1 covers 8 bases. V was pared by 8 bases and J by 0 bases, with 8 bases of the junction left unmatched. CDR3 length: 15 residues. The germline V gene has CDR1 SEHNR and CDR2 FQNEAQ (reference sequence). CDR3 region: CASGTGLNMNTEAFF. In DNA, the CDR3 is TGTGCCAGCGGGACAGGACTAAACATGAACACTGAAGCTTTCTTT.

The gene calls are TRBV29-1 and TRBJ2-5, with 7 bases aligning to TRBD1. With 6 bases clipped from V and 5 bases from J, the junction kept 3 bases outside the gene matches. The CDR3 loop spans 11 amino acids. Germline lookup yields CDR1 SQVTM and CDR2 ANQGSEA. CDR3 sequence (DNA): TGCAGCGTAACAGGGGTGGAGACCCAGTACTTC. Translation gives CSVTGVETQYF.

This chain uses TRBV18 with TRBJ1-1, with D possibly matching TRBD1 (6 bases). The CDR3 sequence is 14 residues long. V lost 6 bases and J lost 4, with 15 bases in between. Looked up from germline, CDR1 is KGHSH and CDR2 is LQKENI. CDR3 bases: TGTGCCAGCTCCCGAAACAGGGTGAGCACTGAAGCTTTCTTT. Translation: CASSRNRVSTEAFF. Together with reference TRBV18 and TRBJ1-1, the CDR3 gives the full variable domain: NAGVMQNPRHLVRRRGQEARLRCSPMKGHSHVYWYRQLPEEGLKFMVYLQKENIIDESGMPKERFSAEFPKEGPSILRIQQVVRGDSAAYFCASSRNRVSTEAFFGQGTRLTVV.